The 24 T cell receptor beta chains listed next were all sequenced from one sample in a study of T-cell reconstitution after alpha-beta-depleted transplantation in children. As it was prepared, the TCRbeta library received unique molecular identifiers. MiXCR was run by TCRdb on the PCR reads, yielding one entry per CDR3 protein. The data show roughly 400,000 distinct CDR3 sequences, with about a fifth seen just once and 3.8% held by the top ten. Specimen: PBMCs from the stem cell graft donor, collected from the stem cell graft. These receptors originate from a human donor who donated a stem cell graft to a child with acute myeloid leukemia.

This clonotype was picked up a small number of times. The genes are TRBV7-9 and TRBJ2-3, with 13 bases fitting TRBD2. The V and J ends lost 5 bases and 0 bases, in that order; junction bases with no gene match: 11. Germline CDR1 and CDR2: SEHNR and FQNEAQ (reference sequence). The CDR3 totals 19 residues. CDR3 protein: CASSPQNTGLAGSTDTQYF. The DNA for the CDR3 is TGTGCCAGCAGCCCTCAAAATACGGGACTAGCGGGAAGCACAGATACGCAGTATTTT.

This clonotype occurred many times. This chain links TRBV15 with TRBJ2-7; D call uncertain. This CDR3 is 13 amino acids long. Germline V gene lookup returns CDR1 LNHNV and CDR2 YYDKDF (reference sequence). Trimming shortened V by 5 bases and J by 0 bases, and 8 bases separated the two germline ends. This CDR3 reads CATSPADSYEQYF. DNA for the CDR3: TGTGCCACCAGCCCGGCCGACTCCTACGAGCAGTACTTC.

This clonotype appeared a single time. This sequence joins TRBV7-9 and TRBJ1-1; the D is unclear. Germline values: CDR1 SEHNR, CDR2 FQNEAQ (reference sequence). The V end lost 2 bases, the J end lost 5 bases, and 9 bases lay between the germline ends. The CDR3 has 13 amino acids. This CDR3 reads CASSLILGTEAFF. The CDR3 coding sequence is TGTGCCAGCAGCTTAATTTTGGGAACTGAAGCTTTCTTT.

There are a few counts of this clonotype. V usage is TRBV20-1 and J usage is TRBJ1-6; TRBD1 agrees at 9 bases. This CDR3 contains 14 residues. The germline CDR1 and CDR2 sequences are DFQATT and SNEGSKA (reference sequence). The ends lost 6 bases at V and 14 bases at J; junction bases unmatched: 14. The CDR3: CSAKTGGVFGTLHF. CDR3 nucleotide sequence: TGCAGTGCAAAGACAGGGGGGGTCTTTGGAACCCTCCACTTT.

This clonotype was seen a handful of times. The rearrangement uses TRBV20-1 and TRBJ2-7; 13 bases align to TRBD2. The germline V gene has CDR1 DFQATT and CDR2 SNEGSKA (reference sequence). CDR3 size: 17 residues. The trim removed 4 bases at V and 3 bases at J, leaving 12 bases unmatched. The CDR3 loop is CSATRLAGGIKGYEQYF. Written as DNA, the CDR3 is TGCAGTGCTACTAGACTAGCGGGAGGTATTAAGGGCTACGAGCAGTACTTC.

This clonotype showed up many times. This sequence joins TRBV5-6 and TRBJ1-4, with D perhaps TRBD1 (6 bases). Germline loops: CDR1 SGHDT, CDR2 YYEEEE. Trimming left V 1 base short and J 7 bases short, with 8 bases between. The CDR3 has 13 amino acids. CDR3 in DNA: TGTGCCAGCAGCTTGCCGACAGGTGAAAAACTGTTTTTT. This translates into CASSLPTGEKLFF.

This clonotype appeared a few times. The genes are TRBV12-3 or TRBV12-4 and TRBJ2-2, with D unclear. Trimming took off 3 bases at V and 5 bases at J, with 7 bases between the two ends. The CDR3 is 13 residues long. In nucleotides, the CDR3 is TGTGCCAGCAGTTTTATCTGGACCGGGGAGCTGTTTTTT. As protein: CASSFIWTGELFF.

This clonotype was counted a few times. This rearrangement joins TRBV24-1 to TRBJ2-1, with 8 bases that match TRBD1. This CDR3 comprises 17 residues. Germline V lookup: CDR1 KGHDR, CDR2 SFDVKD. Trimming removed 3 bases from V and 4 bases from J; junction bases left unmatched: 10. CDR3 nucleotide sequence: TGTGCCACCAGTGATGCTACCCCGGGACAGGAATACAATGAGCAGTTCTTC. This sequence encodes CATSDATPGQEYNEQFF.

Of note for this clonotype: A much larger clone lies one base from this, so it may be a read error. This chain joins TRBV29-1 and TRBJ2-7; D is ambiguous. V was trimmed by 7 bases and J by 7 bases, leaving 20 bases between them. The CDR3 contains 13 residues. Germline assignment: CDR1 SQVTM and CDR2 ANQGSEA. Here the CDR3 DNA reads TGCAGCGCCGCGCCAGAGAGAGTGCGGGAGCAGTACTTC. As protein: CSAAPERVREQYF.

This clonotype was picked up a small number of times. This chain connects TRBV29-1 to TRBJ2-3; 9 bases map to TRBD2. Looked up from germline, CDR1 is SQVTM and CDR2 is ANQGSEA. Trimming removed 1 base from V and 10 bases from J; junction bases left unmatched: 0. The CDR3 is 11 residues long. For the CDR3, the DNA is TGCAGCGTTGAAGGGACTAGCGCGCAGTATTTT. Protein product: CSVEGTSAQYF.

The V call is TRBV6-6, the J call TRBJ2-3; 7 bases fit TRBD2. Per the germline V gene, CDR1 is MNHNY and CDR2 is SVGAGI (reference sequence). V gave up 2 bases and J gave up 2 bases; unmatched junction bases: 4. The CDR3 runs to 15 residues. The CDR3 protein is CASSYGSGNTDTQYF. CDR3 nucleotides: TGTGCCAGCAGTTACGGAAGCGGGAACACAGATACGCAGTATTTT.

This sequence joins TRBV6-5 and TRBJ2-1, with TRBD1 as a possible D gene (5 bases). Germline V gene data show CDR1 as MNHEY and CDR2 as SVGAGI. Trimming shortened V by 7 bases and J by 8 bases, and 15 bases separated the two germline ends. The CDR3 extends over 13 amino acids. This CDR3 reads CASTLGRIDEQFF. CDR3 sequence (DNA): TGTGCCAGCACGTTGGGGCGTATCGATGAGCAGTTCTTC.

This clonotype was detected only a few times. The rearrangement uses TRBV15 and TRBJ1-4, with TRBD1 matching 7 bases. V trimming: 3 bases; J trimming: 3 bases; junction bases outside the gene matches: 7. The CDR3 has 16 amino acids. Germline-derived CDR1 and CDR2 are LNHNV and YYDKDF (reference sequence). For the CDR3, the DNA is TGTGCCACCAGCAGTCGATCCGGGACAGCTAATGAAAAACTGTTTTTT. Residues: CATSSRSGTANEKLFF.

This clonotype has just a few counts. The V gene is TRBV29-1, the J gene TRBJ2-1; D not certain. Trimming removed 0 bases at V and 0 bases at J, with 3 bases between. Per germline, CDR1 SQVTM and CDR2 ANQGSEA. The CDR3 is 13 residues long. The CDR3 protein is CSVEDLSYNEQFF. The CDR3 DNA reads TGCAGCGTTGAAGATCTCTCCTACAATGAGCAGTTCTTC.

V and J are TRBV30 and TRBJ1-1, with D tentatively TRBD1 (6 bases). The germline gives CDR1 GTSNPN, CDR2 SVGIG (reference sequence). The V end was cut by 2 bases, the J end by 1 base, with 11 bases between. This CDR3 region has 14 residues. The CDR3 sequence: CAWSLTGTNTEAFF. CDR3 DNA: TGTGCCTGGAGTTTGACAGGAACGAACACTGAAGCTTTCTTT.

The sample holds a few counts of this clonotype. The J gene is TRBJ2-2, the V gene TRBV18; TRBD2 is a possible D gene (5 bases). The CDR3 length is 14 residues. The V end lost 3 bases, the J end lost 0 bases, and 5 bases lay between the germline ends. Germline values: CDR1 KGHSH, CDR2 LQKENI. The CDR3 loop reads CASSPGANTGELFF. For the CDR3, the DNA is TGTGCCAGCTCACCGGGAGCGAACACCGGGGAGCTGTTTTTT.

This clonotype occurred a few times. This sequence joins TRBV5-1 and TRBJ2-3; D unresolved. The germline V gene encodes CDR1 SGHRS and CDR2 YFSETQ. The length of the CDR3 is 14 residues. V was shortened by 0 bases and J by 1 base, with 6 bases between the two germline ends. CDR3 protein: CASSLAQRTDTQYF. CDR3 nucleotides: TGCGCCAGCAGCTTGGCCCAACGCACAGATACGCAGTATTTT.

The J gene is TRBJ2-3, the V gene TRBV10-2; 10 nucleotides align to TRBD1. V lost 7 bases, J lost 4 bases, and 17 bases stayed unmatched. The germline V gene has CDR1 WSHSY and CDR2 SAAADI. This CDR3 has 18 residues. CDR3 residues: CASKIGTGVTFWADTQYF. The DNA of the CDR3 is TGCGCCAGCAAGATCGGGACAGGGGTCACATTTTGGGCAGATACGCAGTATTTT.

This clonotype was counted a few times. The chain combines TRBV6-5 with TRBJ2-2, with TRBD1 identical over 7 bases. CDR3 size: 16 residues. Germline loops: CDR1 MNHEY, CDR2 SVGAGI. After removal of 4 bases from V and 1 base from J, the junction contained 6 bases not matched to a gene. CDR3 sequence (DNA): TGTGCCAGCAGTTCCGTCCGGACAGGGAACACCGGGGAGCTGTTTTTT. Protein sequence: CASSSVRTGNTGELFF.

This clonotype was counted only a few times. The V gene is TRBV9, the J gene TRBJ2-1, with D possibly being TRBD1 (5 bases). Looked up from germline, CDR1 is SGDLS and CDR2 is YYNGEE. Trimming removed 0 bases from V and 3 bases from J, with 10 bases in between. The CDR3 loop spans 15 amino acids. DNA for the CDR3: TGTGCCAGCAGCGTAGAAGGGGTGGTCTACAATGAGCAGTTCTTC. It translates to CASSVEGVVYNEQFF.

This clonotype was observed many times. V gene TRBV20-1 combines with J gene TRBJ2-7; 9 positions match TRBD2. Germline CDR1 and CDR2: DFQATT and SNEGSKA (reference sequence). The CDR3 extends over 16 amino acids. Trimming removed 5 bases from V and 1 base from J; junction bases left unmatched: 12. Here the CDR3 DNA reads TGCAGTGCTGAAACCATAAAGGGACTAGCATCCTACGAGCAGTACTTC. Its protein is CSAETIKGLASYEQYF.

This clonotype was detected many times. The chain is built from TRBV29-1 and TRBJ2-3, with D possibly matching TRBD2 (5 bases). Germline CDR1 SQVTM, CDR2 ANQGSEA. V was trimmed by 6 bases and J by 3 bases, leaving 16 bases between them. This CDR3 contains 14 residues. CDR3 nucleotides: TGCAGCGTCGAAACCCTACTAGTAACAGATACGCAGTATTTT. Its translation is CSVETLLVTDTQYF.

The gene calls are TRBV9 and TRBJ2-1, with 9 positions matching TRBD2. CDR1 and CDR2 from the germline V gene are SGDLS and YYNGEE. There are 19 residues in the CDR3. J gave up 0 bases and V 0 bases, and 10 bases lay outside the gene matches. This CDR3 reads CASSVEAGGREGSYNEQFF. The CDR3 DNA reads TGTGCCAGCAGCGTAGAGGCTGGGGGGCGGGAGGGCTCCTACAATGAGCAGTTCTTC.

J is TRBJ2-1 and V is TRBV20-1, with 9 positions matching TRBD2. CDR1 DFQATT and CDR2 SNEGSKA come from the germline V gene (reference sequence). The CDR3 spans 14 residues. J was trimmed by 8 bases and V by 6 bases; bases with no gene match: 11. The CDR3 DNA is TGCAGTGCCGATTCAGCGGGAGGCAGGGATGAGCAGTTCTTC. Residues: CSADSAGGRDEQFF.